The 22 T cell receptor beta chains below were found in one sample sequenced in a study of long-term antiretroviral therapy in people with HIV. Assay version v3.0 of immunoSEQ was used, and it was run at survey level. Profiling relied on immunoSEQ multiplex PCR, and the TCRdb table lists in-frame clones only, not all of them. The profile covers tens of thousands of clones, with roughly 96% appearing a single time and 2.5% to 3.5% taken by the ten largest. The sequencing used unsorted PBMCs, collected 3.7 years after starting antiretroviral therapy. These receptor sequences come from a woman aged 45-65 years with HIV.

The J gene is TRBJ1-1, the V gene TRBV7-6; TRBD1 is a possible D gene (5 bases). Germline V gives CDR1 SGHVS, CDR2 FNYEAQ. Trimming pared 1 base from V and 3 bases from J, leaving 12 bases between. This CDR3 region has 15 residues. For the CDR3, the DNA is TGTGCCAGCAGCTTAGGTCGCCGGGGGGACACTGAAGCTTTCTTT. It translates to CASSLGRRGDTEAFF.

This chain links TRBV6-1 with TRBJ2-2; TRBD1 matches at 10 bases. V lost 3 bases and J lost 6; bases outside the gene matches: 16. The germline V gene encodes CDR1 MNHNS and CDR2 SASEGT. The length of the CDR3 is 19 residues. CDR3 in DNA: TGTGCCAGCAGTGATCCGGGACAGGGGCGTTTTGGGGTCTCCGGGGAGCTGTTTTTT. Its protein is CASSDPGQGRFGVSGELFF.

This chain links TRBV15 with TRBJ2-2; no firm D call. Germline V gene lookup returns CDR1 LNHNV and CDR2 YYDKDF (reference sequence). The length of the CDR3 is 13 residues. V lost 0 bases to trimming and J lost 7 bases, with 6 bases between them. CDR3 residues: CATSRDLVGELFF. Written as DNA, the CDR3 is TGTGCCACCAGCAGAGATCTCGTCGGGGAGCTGTTTTTT.

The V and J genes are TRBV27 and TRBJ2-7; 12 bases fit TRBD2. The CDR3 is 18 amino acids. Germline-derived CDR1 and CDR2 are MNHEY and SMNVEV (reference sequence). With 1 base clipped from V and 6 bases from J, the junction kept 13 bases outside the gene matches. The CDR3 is CASSLYTSGGPPGTEQYF. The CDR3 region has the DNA TGTGCCAGCAGTTTATACACTAGCGGGGGGCCGCCGGGGACCGAGCAGTACTTC.

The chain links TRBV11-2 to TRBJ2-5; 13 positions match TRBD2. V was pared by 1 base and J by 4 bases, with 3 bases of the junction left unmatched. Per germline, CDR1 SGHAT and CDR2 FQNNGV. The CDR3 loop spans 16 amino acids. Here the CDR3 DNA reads TGTGCCAGCAGCTTAGCTGGGACTAGCGGGACAGAGACCCAGTACTTC. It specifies CASSLAGTSGTETQYF.

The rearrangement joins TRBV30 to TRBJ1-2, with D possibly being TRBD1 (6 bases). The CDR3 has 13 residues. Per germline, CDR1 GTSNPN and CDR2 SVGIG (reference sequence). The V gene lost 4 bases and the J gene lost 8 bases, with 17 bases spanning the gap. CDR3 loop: CAWNPRQGMGYTF. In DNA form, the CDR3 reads TGTGCCTGGAATCCGCGGCAGGGGATGGGCTACACCTTC.

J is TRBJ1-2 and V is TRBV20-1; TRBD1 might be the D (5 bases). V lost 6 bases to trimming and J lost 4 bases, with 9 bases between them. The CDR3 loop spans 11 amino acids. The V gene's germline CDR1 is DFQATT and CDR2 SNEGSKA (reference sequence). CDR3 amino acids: CSAATGYGYTF. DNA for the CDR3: TGCAGTGCGGCCACAGGCTATGGCTACACCTTC.

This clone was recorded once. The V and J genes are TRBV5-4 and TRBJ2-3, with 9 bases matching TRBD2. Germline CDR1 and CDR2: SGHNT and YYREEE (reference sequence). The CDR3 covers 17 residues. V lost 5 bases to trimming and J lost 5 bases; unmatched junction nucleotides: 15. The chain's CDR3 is CASRPKGLALGGDTQYF. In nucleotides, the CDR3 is TGTGCCAGCAGACCCAAAGGACTAGCGCTCGGGGGAGATACGCAGTATTTT.

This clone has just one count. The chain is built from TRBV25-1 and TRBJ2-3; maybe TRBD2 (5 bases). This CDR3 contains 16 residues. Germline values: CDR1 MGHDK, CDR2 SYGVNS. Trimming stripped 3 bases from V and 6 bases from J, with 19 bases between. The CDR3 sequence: CASSDLAASVVDTQYF. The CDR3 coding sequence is TGTGCCAGCAGTGATCTAGCCGCCAGCGTAGTGGATACGCAGTATTTT.

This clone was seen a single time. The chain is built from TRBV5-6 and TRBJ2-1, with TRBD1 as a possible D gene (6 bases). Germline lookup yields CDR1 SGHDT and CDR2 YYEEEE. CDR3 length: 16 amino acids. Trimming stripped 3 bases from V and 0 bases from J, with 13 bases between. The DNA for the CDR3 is TGTGCCAGCAGCTACCGTAGGACAGTCTCCTACAATGAGCAGTTCTTC. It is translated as CASSYRRTVSYNEQFF.

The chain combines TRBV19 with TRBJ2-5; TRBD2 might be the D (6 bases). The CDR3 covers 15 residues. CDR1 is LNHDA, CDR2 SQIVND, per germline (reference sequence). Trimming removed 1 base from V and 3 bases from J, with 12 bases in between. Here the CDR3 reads CASSIAAGFEETQYF. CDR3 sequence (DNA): TGTGCCAGTAGTATAGCGGCGGGGTTTGAAGAGACCCAGTACTTC.

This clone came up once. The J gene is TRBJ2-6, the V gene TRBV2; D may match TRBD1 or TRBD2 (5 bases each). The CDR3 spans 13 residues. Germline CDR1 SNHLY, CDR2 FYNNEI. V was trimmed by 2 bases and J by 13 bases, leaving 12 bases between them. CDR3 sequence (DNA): TGTGCCAGCAGTGAAACCCGGGACGGGGTCCTGACTTTC. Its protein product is CASSETRDGVLTF.

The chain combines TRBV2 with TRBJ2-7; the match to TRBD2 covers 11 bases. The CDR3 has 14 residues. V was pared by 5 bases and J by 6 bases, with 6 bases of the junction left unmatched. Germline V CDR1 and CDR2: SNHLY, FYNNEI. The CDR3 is CASSLLAGESEQYF. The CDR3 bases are TGTGCCAGCAGTTTACTAGCGGGGGAGTCCGAGCAGTACTTC.

CDR3 amino acids: CASSRATNEKLFF. The CDR3 nucleotides are TGCGCCAGCTCCCGGGCCACCAATGAAAAACTGTTTTTT. This sequence joins TRBV5-1 and TRBJ1-4; D gene unclear. The V gene lost 7 bases and the J gene lost 5 bases, with 12 bases spanning the gap. Germline CDR1 reads SGHRS; CDR2 reads YFSETQ. The CDR3 has 13 amino acids.

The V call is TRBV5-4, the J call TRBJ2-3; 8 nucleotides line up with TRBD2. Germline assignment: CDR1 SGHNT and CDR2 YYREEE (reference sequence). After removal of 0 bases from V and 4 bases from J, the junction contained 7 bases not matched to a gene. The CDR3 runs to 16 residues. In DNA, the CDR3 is TGTGCCAGCAGCTTGGCCGGGGGGGCCTTGTCAGATACGCAGTATTTT. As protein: CASSLAGGALSDTQYF.

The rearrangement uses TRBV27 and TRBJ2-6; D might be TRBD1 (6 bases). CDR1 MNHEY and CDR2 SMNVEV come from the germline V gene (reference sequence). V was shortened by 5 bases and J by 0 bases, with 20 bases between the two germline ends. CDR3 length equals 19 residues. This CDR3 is CASSPQAGASHSGANVLTF. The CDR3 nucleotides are TGTGCCAGCAGTCCCCAGGCAGGGGCGTCTCACTCTGGGGCCAACGTCCTGACTTTC. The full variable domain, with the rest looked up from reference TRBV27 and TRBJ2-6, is EAQVTQNPRYLITVTGKKLTVTCSQNMNHEYMSWYRQDPGLGLRQIYYSMNVEVTDKGDVPEGYKVSRKEKRNFPLILESPSPNQTSLYFCASSPQAGASHSGANVLTFGAGSRLTVL.

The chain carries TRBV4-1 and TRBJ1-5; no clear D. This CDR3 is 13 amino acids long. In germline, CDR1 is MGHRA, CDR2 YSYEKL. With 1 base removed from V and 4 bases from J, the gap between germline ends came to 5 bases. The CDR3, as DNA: TGCGCCAGCAGCCAAGGCCTGAATCAGCCCCAGCATTTT. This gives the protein CASSQGLNQPQHF.

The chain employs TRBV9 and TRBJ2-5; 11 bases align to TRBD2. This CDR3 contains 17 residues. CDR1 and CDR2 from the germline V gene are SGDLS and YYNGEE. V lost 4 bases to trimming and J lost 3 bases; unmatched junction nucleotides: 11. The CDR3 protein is CASSPRISGGAEETQYF. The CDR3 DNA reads TGTGCCAGCAGCCCCCGTATTAGCGGGGGGGCCGAAGAGACCCAGTACTTC. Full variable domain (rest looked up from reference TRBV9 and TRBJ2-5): DSGVTQTPKHLITATGQRVTLRCSPRSGDLSVYWYQQSLDQGLQFLIQYYNGEERAKGNILERFSAQQFPDLHSELNLSSLELGDSALYFCASSPRISGGAEETQYFGPGTRLLVL.

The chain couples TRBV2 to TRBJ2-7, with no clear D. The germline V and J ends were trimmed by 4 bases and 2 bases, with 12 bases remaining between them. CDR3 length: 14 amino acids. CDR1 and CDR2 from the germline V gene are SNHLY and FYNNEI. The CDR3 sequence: CASSVEQSTYEQYF. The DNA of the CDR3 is TGTGCCAGCAGTGTCGAACAGTCCACCTACGAGCAGTACTTC.

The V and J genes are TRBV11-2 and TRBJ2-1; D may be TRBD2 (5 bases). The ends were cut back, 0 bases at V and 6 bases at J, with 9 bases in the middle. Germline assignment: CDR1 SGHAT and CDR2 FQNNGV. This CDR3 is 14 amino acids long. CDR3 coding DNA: TGTGCCAGCAGCTTAGAGAGGGTTGGCAATGAGCAGTTCTTC. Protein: CASSLERVGNEQFF. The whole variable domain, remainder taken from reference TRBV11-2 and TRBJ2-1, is EAGVAQSPRYKIIEKRQSVAFWCNPISGHATLYWYQQILGQGPKLLIQFQNNGVVDDSQLPKDRFSAERLKGVDSTLKIQPAKLEDSAVYLCASSLERVGNEQFFGPGTRLTVL.

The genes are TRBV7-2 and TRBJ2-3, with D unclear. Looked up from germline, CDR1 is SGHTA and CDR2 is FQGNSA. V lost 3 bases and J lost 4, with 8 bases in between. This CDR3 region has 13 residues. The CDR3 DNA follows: TGTGCCAGCAGCTTGGGATTGGCAGATACGCAGTATTTT. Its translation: CASSLGLADTQYF.

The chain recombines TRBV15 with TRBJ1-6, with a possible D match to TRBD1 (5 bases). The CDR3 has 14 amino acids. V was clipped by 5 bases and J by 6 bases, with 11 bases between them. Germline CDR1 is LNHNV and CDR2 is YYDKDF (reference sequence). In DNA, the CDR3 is TGTGCCACCAGCTTGGGACTAGTTAATTCACCCCTCCACTTT. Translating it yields CATSLGLVNSPLHF.